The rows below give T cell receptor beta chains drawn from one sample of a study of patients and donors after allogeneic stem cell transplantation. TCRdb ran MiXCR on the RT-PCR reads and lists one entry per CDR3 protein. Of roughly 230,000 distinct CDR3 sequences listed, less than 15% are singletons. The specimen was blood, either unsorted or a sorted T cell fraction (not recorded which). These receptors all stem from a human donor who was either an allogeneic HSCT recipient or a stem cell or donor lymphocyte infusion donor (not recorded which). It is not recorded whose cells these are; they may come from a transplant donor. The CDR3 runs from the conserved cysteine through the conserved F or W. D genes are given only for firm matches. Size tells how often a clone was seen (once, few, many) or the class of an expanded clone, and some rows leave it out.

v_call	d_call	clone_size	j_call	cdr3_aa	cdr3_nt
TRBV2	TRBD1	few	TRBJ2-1	CASTMGQGFNEQFF	TGTGCCAGCACTATGGGACAGGGCTTCAATGAGCAGTTCTTC
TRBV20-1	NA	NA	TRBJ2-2	CSASSSQVSGEPFF	TGCAGTGCTAGTTCTAGCCAGGTTTCCGGGGAGCCGTTTTTT
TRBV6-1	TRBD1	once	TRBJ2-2	CASRPPRTGRNTGELFF	TGTGCCAGCAGACCACCCCGGACAGGGAGAAACACCGGGGAGCTGTTTTTT
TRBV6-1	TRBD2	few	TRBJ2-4	CASTVAGVSYF	TGTGCCAGCACCGTAGCGGGAGTGTCGTACTTC
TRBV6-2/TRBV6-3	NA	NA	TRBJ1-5	CASSYRGAGDQPQHF	TGTGCCAGCAGTTACCGGGGGGCTGGGGATCAGCCCCAGCATTTT
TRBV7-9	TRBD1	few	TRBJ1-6	CASSLRTGLYNSPLHF	TGTGCCAGCAGCTTAAGGACAGGGCTATATAATTCACCCCTCCACTTT
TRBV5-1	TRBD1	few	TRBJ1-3	CASSRQGGPGNTIYF	TGCGCCAGCAGCCGACAAGGGGGCCCTGGAAACACCATATATTTT
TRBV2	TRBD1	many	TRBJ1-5	CASSATGSGQPQHF	TGTGCCAGCAGTGCGACAGGGAGTGGGCAGCCCCAGCATTTT
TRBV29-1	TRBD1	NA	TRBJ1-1	CSVEVTGGTEAFF	TGCAGCGTTGAAGTCACAGGGGGCACTGAAGCTTTCTTT
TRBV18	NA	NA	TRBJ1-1	CASSPTKGGRNTEAFF	TGTGCCAGCTCACCGACAAAAGGGGGGCGCAACACTGAAGCTTTCTTT
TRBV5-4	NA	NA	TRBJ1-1	CASSLQGSTEAFF	TGTGCCAGCAGCTTGCAGGGCAGCACTGAAGCTTTCTTT
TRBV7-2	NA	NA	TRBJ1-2	CASSLARDGYTF	TGTGCCAGCAGCTTAGCGCGGGATGGCTACACCTTC
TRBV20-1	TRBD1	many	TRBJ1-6	CSATEIGTVGINNSPLHF	TGCAGTGCTACCGAGATCGGGACAGTTGGGATTAATAATTCACCCCTCCACTTT
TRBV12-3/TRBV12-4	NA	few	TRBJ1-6	CASSFGPQGSSPLHF	TGTGCCAGCAGTTTCGGGCCGCAGGGGAGTTCACCCCTCCACTTT
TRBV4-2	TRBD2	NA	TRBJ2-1	CASSPIAGGGGDEQLF	TGTGCCAGCAGCCCAATAGCGGGGGGGGGTGGGGATGAGCAGCTCTTC
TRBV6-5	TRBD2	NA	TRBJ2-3	CASSYRATSGTADTQYF	TGTGCCAGCAGTTACAGAGCGACTAGCGGGACTGCAGATACGCAGTATTTT
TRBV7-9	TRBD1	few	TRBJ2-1	CASSYEFGQGAGNEQFF	TGTGCCAGCAGCTACGAATTCGGACAGGGGGCGGGAAATGAGCAGTTCTTC
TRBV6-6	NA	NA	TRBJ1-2	CASAPERAHGYTF	TGTGCCAGCGCCCCGGAGAGGGCCCATGGCTACACCTTC
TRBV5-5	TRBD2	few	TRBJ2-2	CASSLSSGGRNTGELFF	TGTGCCAGCAGCTTAAGTAGCGGGGGCCGGAACACCGGGGAGCTGTTTTTT